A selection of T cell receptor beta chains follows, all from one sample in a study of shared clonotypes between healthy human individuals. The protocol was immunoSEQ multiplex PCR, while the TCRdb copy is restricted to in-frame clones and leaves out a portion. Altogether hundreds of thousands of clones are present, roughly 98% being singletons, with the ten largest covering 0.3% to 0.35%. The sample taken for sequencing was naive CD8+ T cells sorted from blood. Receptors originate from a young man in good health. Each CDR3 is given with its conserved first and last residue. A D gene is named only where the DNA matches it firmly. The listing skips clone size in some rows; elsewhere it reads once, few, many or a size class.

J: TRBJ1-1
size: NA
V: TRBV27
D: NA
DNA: TGTGCCACCGAGACAGCTTCCGGAGCTTTCTTT
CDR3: CATETASGAFF

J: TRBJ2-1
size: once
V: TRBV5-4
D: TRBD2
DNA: TGTGCCAGCAGTCAGGGACTAGCGGGAGTAGGGCCTTACAATGAGCAGTTCTTC
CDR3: CASSQGLAGVGPYNEQFF

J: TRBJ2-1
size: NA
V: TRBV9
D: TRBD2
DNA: TGTGCCAGCAGCCCGGGACTAGCGGGAGAAGAGCAGTTCTTC
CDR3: CASSPGLAGEEQFF

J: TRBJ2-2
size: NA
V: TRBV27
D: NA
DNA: TGTGCCAGCAGTGTGGGGGGATACACCGGGGAGCTGTTTTTT
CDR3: CASSVGGYTGELFF

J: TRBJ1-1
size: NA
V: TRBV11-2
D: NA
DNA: TGTGCCAGCAGCTTAGATCCAGGACAGCGAGGTGAAGCTTTCTTT
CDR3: CASSLDPGQRGEAFF

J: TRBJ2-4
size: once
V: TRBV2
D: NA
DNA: TGTGCCAGTCTAGGACTAGCCAAAAACATTCAGTACTTC
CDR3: CASLGLAKNIQYF

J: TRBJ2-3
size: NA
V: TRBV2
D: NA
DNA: TGTGCCAGCAGTGGTGATCGCACAGATACGCAGTATTTT
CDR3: CASSGDRTDTQYF

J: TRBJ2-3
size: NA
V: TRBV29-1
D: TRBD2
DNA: TGCAGCGAGGGGACTAGCGGGATAGCAGATACGCAGTATTTT
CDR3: CSEGTSGIADTQYF

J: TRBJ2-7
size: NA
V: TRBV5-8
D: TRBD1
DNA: TGTGCCAGCAGCCTCGGGACAGGGCGACACTACGAGCAGTACTTC
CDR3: CASSLGTGRHYEQYF

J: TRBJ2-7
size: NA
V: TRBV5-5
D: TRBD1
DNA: TGTGCCAGCAGCGTCCGGGACAGGGGGATCTACGAGCAGTACTTC
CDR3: CASSVRDRGIYEQYF

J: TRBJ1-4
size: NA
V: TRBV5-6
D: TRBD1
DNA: TGTGCCAGCAGCTCCTCGGGACAGGGCGCTTACGAAAAACTGTTTTTT
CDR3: CASSSSGQGAYEKLFF

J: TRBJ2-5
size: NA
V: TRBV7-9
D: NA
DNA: TGTGCCAGCAGCGAAGTCGGGGTACAAGAGACCCAGTACTTC
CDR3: CASSEVGVQETQYF

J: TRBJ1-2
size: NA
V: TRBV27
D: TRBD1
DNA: TGTGCCAGCAGCTACCTATACCGGGACAGGGGGAACTATGGCTACACCTTC
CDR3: CASSYLYRDRGNYGYTF

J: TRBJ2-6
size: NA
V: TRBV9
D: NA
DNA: TGTGCCAGCAGCGTAGCTCAGGGAGGTGGGGCCAACGTCCTGACTTTC
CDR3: CASSVAQGGGANVLTF

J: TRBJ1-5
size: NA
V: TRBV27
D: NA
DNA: TGTGCCAGCAGTTTATCGATTTTCTTCACCCAGCATCAGCCCCAGCATTTT
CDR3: CASSLSIFFTQHQPQHF

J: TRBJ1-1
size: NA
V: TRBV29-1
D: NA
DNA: TGCAGCGTTGAAGACCTTTCGCAGGGGACTGAAGCTTTCTTT
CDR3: CSVEDLSQGTEAFF

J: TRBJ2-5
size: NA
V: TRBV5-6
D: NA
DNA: TGTGCCAGCAGCTTGGGGTTTTCGGGATGGCGGGACGACCAAGAGACCCAGTACTTC
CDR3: CASSLGFSGWRDDQETQYF

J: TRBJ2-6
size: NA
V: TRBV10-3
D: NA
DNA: TGTGCCATCAGTGAAAGAGGGTCTGGGGCCAACGTCCTGACTTTC
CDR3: CAISERGSGANVLTF

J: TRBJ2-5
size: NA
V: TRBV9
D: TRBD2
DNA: TGTGCCAGCAGCGTTGGCGGGAGTGGGGAACAAGAGACCCAGTACTTC
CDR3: CASSVGGSGEQETQYF

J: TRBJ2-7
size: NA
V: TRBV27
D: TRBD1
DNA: TGTGCCAGCAGCCCCGGGACAGGGGGCTACGAGCAGTACTTC
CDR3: CASSPGTGGYEQYF

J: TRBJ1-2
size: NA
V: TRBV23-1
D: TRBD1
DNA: TGCGCCAGCACCCAGAAACCTACCGGACAGGGAAGGGTTGGCTACACCTTC
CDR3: CASTQKPTGQGRVGYTF

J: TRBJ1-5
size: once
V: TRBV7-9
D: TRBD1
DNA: TGTGCCAGCAGCACCGACAGGGATAGCAATCAGCCCCAGCATTTT
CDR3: CASSTDRDSNQPQHF

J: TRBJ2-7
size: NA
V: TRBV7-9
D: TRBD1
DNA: TGTGCCAGCAGCTTATTCGGGACAGGGGAATACGAGCAGTACTTC
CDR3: CASSLFGTGEYEQYF

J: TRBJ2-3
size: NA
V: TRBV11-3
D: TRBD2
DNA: TGTGCCAGCAGCAAGGGACTAGCGGGGTCTAGCACAGATACGCAGTATTTT
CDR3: CASSKGLAGSSTDTQYF

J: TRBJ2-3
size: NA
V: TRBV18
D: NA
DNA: TGTGCCAGCTCACCACGGCCAACGGGAGGCACAGATACGCAGTATTTT
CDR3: CASSPRPTGGTDTQYF

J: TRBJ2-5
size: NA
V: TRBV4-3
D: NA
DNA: TGCGCCAGCAGCCAAGATGGGGTAGAGACCCAGTACTTC
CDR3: CASSQDGVETQYF

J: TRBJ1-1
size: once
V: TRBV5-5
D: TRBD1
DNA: TGTGCCAGCAGCTTTCGGGGAAGGAGGACAGGGGGAACTGAAGCTTTCTTT
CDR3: CASSFRGRRTGGTEAFF

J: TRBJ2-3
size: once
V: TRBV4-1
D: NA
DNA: TGCGCCAGCAGCCAACGTAGTGGGGCCACAGATACGCAGTATTTT
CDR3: CASSQRSGATDTQYF

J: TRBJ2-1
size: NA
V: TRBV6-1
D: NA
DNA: TGTGCCAGCAGTGAAGGGCAGGGTAGCTCCTACAATGAGCAGTTCTTC
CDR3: CASSEGQGSSYNEQFF

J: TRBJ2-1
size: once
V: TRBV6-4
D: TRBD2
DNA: TGTGCCAGCAGTGTTGTTAGCGGGAGCAATGAGCAGTTCTTC
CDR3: CASSVVSGSNEQFF

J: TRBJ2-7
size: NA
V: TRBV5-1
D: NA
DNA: TGCGCCAGCAGCTTGGCCTCTTCCCACGAGCAGTACTTC
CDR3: CASSLASSHEQYF

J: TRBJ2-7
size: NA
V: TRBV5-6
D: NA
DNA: TGTGCCAGCAGCTTTGCAGGGGCAGGTAACGAGCAGTACTTC
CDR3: CASSFAGAGNEQYF

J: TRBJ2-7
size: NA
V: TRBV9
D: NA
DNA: TGTGCCAGCAGCGTAGATTTGGACTCCTACGAGCAGTACTTC
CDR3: CASSVDLDSYEQYF

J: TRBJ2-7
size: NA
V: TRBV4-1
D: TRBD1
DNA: TGCGCCAGCAGCCAGGACCGGGACAGGGGTTTCGAGCAGTACTTC
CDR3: CASSQDRDRGFEQYF

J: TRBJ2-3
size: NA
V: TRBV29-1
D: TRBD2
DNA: TGCAGCGTTGAACTAGCGGGAGTTGTAGATACGCAGTATTTT
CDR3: CSVELAGVVDTQYF

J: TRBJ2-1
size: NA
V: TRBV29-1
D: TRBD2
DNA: TGCAGCGTTGAAGATCCCCCCGGGACTAGCGGAATTGGGGAGCAGTTCTTC
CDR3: CSVEDPPGTSGIGEQFF

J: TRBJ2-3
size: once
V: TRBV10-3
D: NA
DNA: TGTGCCGGTGGCCGGGAGACGAGGGCAGATACGCAGTATTTT
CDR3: CAGGRETRADTQYF

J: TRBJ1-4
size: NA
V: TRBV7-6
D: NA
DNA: TGTGCCAGCAGCTCGGGGACGTCGCCCGAAAAACTGTTTTTT
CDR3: CASSSGTSPEKLFF

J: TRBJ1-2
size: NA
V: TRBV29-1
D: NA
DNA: TGCAGCGTTGTTGGTGCAGCCATCATCCAGCCCTCGGGCTACACCTTC
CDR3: CSVVGAAIIQPSGYTF

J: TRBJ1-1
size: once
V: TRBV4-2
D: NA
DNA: TGTGCCAGCAGCCAAGAGGGGGGCAATATAGGAACTGAAGCTTTCTTT
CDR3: CASSQEGGNIGTEAFF

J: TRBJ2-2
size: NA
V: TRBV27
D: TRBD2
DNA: TGTGCCAGCCGGGGACTAGCAACCGGGGAGCTGTTTTTT
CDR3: CASRGLATGELFF

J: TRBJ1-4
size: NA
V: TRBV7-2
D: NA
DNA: TGTGCCAGCAGCTTCGTCCCCGATGAAAAACTGTTTTTT
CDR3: CASSFVPDEKLFF

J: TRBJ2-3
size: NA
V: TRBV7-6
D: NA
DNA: TGTGCCAGCAGCTTAGCAGGACGGGGAGATACGCAGTATTTT
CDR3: CASSLAGRGDTQYF

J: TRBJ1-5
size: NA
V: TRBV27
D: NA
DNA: TGTGCCAGCAGTCCCGGGAGCAATCAGCCCCAGCATTTT
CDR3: CASSPGSNQPQHF

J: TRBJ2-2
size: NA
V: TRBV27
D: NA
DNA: TGTGCCAGCAGTTTTGTTTACACCGGGGAGCTGTTTTTT
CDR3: CASSFVYTGELFF

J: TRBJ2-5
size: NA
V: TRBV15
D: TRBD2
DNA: TGTGCCACCAGCAGAGTTCCCCCGTCGGGGGGTCCAGAGACCCAGTACTTC
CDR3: CATSRVPPSGGPETQYF

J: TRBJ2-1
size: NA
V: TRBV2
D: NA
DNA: TGTGCCAGCAGTGAAGCGGCAGGGGACTACAATGAGCAGTTCTTC
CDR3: CASSEAAGDYNEQFF

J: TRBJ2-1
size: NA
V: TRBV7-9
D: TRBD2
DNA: TGTGCCACCACAACTAGCGGAGTTCAAACTGAGCAGTTCTTC
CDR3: CATTTSGVQTEQFF

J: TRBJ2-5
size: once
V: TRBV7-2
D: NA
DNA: TGTGCCAGCAGCTTAGGCAGGGTAGAGACCCAGTACTTC
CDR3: CASSLGRVETQYF